These T cell receptor beta chains were read from a single sample in a study of T cell repertoires in cytomegalovirus infection. TCRdb re-called the reads through MiXCR, storing one row per CDR3 protein. The data hold 150,000 to 200,000 distinct CDR3 sequences, with roughly 27% observed a single time. Sequencing input: PBMCs. The receptors originated from a human donor in good health (CMV status not recorded). Some clones in this sample may be carry-over from other donors' samples. Both conserved end residues are part of each CDR3. The D gene is left open where the match is weak. A clone size is listed for some rows: how often the clone was seen (once, few, many), or a class if it is expanded.

V gene: TRBV5-6
clone size: few
J gene: TRBJ2-1
D gene: TRBD2
CDR3 protein: CASSSPAGGLRRSYNEQFF
CDR3 DNA: TGTGCCAGCAGCTCACCAGCGGGGGGGTTACGCCGCTCCTACAATGAGCAGTTCTTC

V gene: TRBV7-2
clone size: -
J gene: TRBJ2-1
D gene: TRBD2
CDR3 protein: CASSLALASGGPSSYNEQFF
CDR3 DNA: TGTGCCAGCAGCTTAGCGCTGGCTAGCGGGGGCCCCAGCTCCTACAATGAGCAGTTCTTC

V gene: TRBV7-2
clone size: many
J gene: TRBJ2-2
D gene: TRBD2
CDR3 protein: CASSSRTSSGELFF
CDR3 DNA: TGTGCCAGCAGCTCCCGGACTAGCTCCGGGGAGCTGTTTTTT

V gene: TRBV15
clone size: few
J gene: TRBJ2-2
D gene: -
CDR3 protein: CATSRDRGTGELFF
CDR3 DNA: TGTGCCACCAGCAGAGATCGGGGGACCGGGGAGCTGTTTTTT

V gene: TRBV14
clone size: -
J gene: TRBJ2-6
D gene: -
CDR3 protein: CASSQEGSPLTF
CDR3 DNA: TGTGCCAGCAGCCAAGAAGGCAGCCCCCTGACTTTC

V gene: TRBV29-1
clone size: -
J gene: TRBJ2-7
D gene: TRBD1
CDR3 protein: CSVASGQGAFYEQYF
CDR3 DNA: TGCAGCGTGGCCTCCGGACAGGGGGCGTTTTACGAGCAGTACTTC

V gene: TRBV12-3/TRBV12-4
clone size: few
J gene: TRBJ2-7
D gene: TRBD1
CDR3 protein: CASTGTGVTYEQYF
CDR3 DNA: TGTGCCAGCACCGGGACAGGGGTCACCTACGAGCAGTACTTC

V gene: TRBV7-2
clone size: few
J gene: TRBJ1-1
D gene: -
CDR3 protein: CASRLAGGLTEAFF
CDR3 DNA: TGTGCCAGCAGGTTAGCGGGGGGACTCACTGAAGCTTTCTTT

V gene: TRBV5-1
clone size: -
J gene: TRBJ1-2
D gene: -
CDR3 protein: CASSLEQGLYGYTF
CDR3 DNA: TGCGCCAGCAGCTTGGAGCAGGGCCTCTATGGCTACACCTTC

V gene: TRBV19
clone size: -
J gene: TRBJ2-5
D gene: TRBD1
CDR3 protein: CASSIGRGTGETQYF
CDR3 DNA: TGTGCCAGTAGTATAGGACGGGGGACAGGGGAGACCCAGTACTTC

V gene: TRBV6-5
clone size: few
J gene: TRBJ2-7
D gene: -
CDR3 protein: CASSSGVGYEQYF
CDR3 DNA: TGTGCCAGCAGTTCGGGGGTTGGATACGAGCAGTACTTC

V gene: TRBV25-1
clone size: -
J gene: TRBJ1-1
D gene: -
CDR3 protein: CASSEYGGETNTEAFF
CDR3 DNA: TGTGCCAGCAGTGAATATGGGGGGGAAACTAACACTGAAGCTTTCTTT

V gene: TRBV2
clone size: -
J gene: TRBJ2-1
D gene: TRBD2
CDR3 protein: CASSVAGGRGSSYNEQFF
CDR3 DNA: TGTGCCAGCAGTGTGGCGGGGGGCCGTGGGAGCTCCTACAATGAGCAGTTCTTC

V gene: TRBV6-6
clone size: few
J gene: TRBJ2-3
D gene: -
CDR3 protein: CASSQQAGAQDTQYF
CDR3 DNA: TGTGCCAGCAGTCAGCAGGCGGGGGCCCAAGATACGCAGTATTTT

V gene: TRBV2
clone size: -
J gene: TRBJ2-7
D gene: -
CDR3 protein: CATGSERTHEQYF
CDR3 DNA: TGTGCCACCGGCTCGGAGAGGACCCACGAGCAGTACTTC

V gene: TRBV5-1
clone size: -
J gene: TRBJ2-1
D gene: -
CDR3 protein: CASSLDGNNEQFF
CDR3 DNA: TGCGCCAGCAGCTTGGACGGGAATAATGAGCAGTTCTTC

V gene: TRBV7-9
clone size: -
J gene: TRBJ1-1
D gene: TRBD1
CDR3 protein: CASSLEGGAFVTEAFF
CDR3 DNA: TGTGCCAGCAGCTTAGAAGGGGGCGCATTCGTCACTGAAGCTTTCTTT

V gene: TRBV7-8
clone size: many
J gene: TRBJ2-7
D gene: -
CDR3 protein: CASSLRGADSSYEQYF
CDR3 DNA: TGTGCCAGCAGCTTAAGGGGGGCGGATAGCTCCTACGAGCAGTACTTC

V gene: TRBV4-2
clone size: -
J gene: TRBJ1-2
D gene: -
CDR3 protein: CASSPLGPQGDGYTF
CDR3 DNA: TGTGCCAGCAGCCCCCTCGGACCTCAGGGAGATGGCTACACCTTC

V gene: TRBV7-9
clone size: -
J gene: TRBJ2-7
D gene: -
CDR3 protein: CASSSVEGHEQYF
CDR3 DNA: TGTGCCAGCAGTTCCGTGGAGGGCCACGAGCAGTACTTC

V gene: TRBV7-9
clone size: many
J gene: TRBJ1-6
D gene: -
CDR3 protein: CASSLGVDSPLHF
CDR3 DNA: TGTGCCAGCAGTCTCGGGGTCGATTCACCCCTCCACTTT

V gene: TRBV2
clone size: -
J gene: TRBJ1-4
D gene: TRBD1
CDR3 protein: CASSPTVVTGLFF
CDR3 DNA: TGTGCCAGCAGTCCAACCGTTGTGACAGGGCTGTTTTTT

V gene: TRBV20-1
clone size: -
J gene: TRBJ1-2
D gene: -
CDR3 protein: CSARVRQVNYGYTF
CDR3 DNA: TGCAGTGCTAGAGTAAGGCAGGTGAACTATGGCTACACCTTC

V gene: TRBV6-1
clone size: -
J gene: TRBJ1-2
D gene: -
CDR3 protein: CASSYDPLGYTF
CDR3 DNA: TGTGCCAGCAGTTACGATCCCCTTGGCTACACCTTC

V gene: TRBV7-8
clone size: many
J gene: TRBJ2-1
D gene: TRBD2
CDR3 protein: CASSLVRVAGDEQFF
CDR3 DNA: TGTGCCAGCAGCTTAGTGAGGGTAGCGGGCGATGAGCAGTTCTTC